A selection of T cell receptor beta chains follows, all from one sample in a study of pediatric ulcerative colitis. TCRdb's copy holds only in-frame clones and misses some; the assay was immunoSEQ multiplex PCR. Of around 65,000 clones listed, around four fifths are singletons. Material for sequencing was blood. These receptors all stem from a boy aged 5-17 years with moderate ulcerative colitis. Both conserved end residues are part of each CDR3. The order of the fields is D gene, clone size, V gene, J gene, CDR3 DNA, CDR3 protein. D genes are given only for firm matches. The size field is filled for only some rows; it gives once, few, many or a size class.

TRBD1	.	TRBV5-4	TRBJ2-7	TGTGCCAGCAGCTCCAGGGACAGACACCTTGGGGAGCAGTACTTC	CASSSRDRHLGEQYF
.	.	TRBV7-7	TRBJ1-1	TGTGCCAGCAGCTTAACCCCGGGGACTGAAGCTTTCTTT	CASSLTPGTEAFF
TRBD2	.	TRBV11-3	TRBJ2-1	TGTGCCAGCAGCAGGAGCGGGGGGACTGATGAGCAGTTCTTC	CASSRSGGTDEQFF
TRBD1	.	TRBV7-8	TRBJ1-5	TGTGCCAGCAGCCCCACAGGGGGTGCCGGGAGACAGCCCCAGCATTTT	CASSPTGGAGRQPQHF
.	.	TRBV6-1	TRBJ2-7	TGTGCCAGCAGTGAAGCGACCGTTTACGAGCAGTACTTC	CASSEATVYEQYF
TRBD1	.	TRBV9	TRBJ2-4	TGTGCCAGCAGCGAGAGGGACCGGGACAGGGGCCTCAAAAACATTCAGTACTTC	CASSERDRDRGLKNIQYF
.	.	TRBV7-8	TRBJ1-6	TGTGCCAGCAGCGCGCTTGGGCGGAGCTCCTATAATTCACCCCTCCACTTT	CASSALGRSSYNSPLHF
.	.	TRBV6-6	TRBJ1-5	TGTGCCAGCGCGGCAGGCAATCAGCCCCAGCATTTT	CASAAGNQPQHF
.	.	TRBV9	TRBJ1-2	TGTGCCAGCAGCGGGACAGACTATGGCTACACCTTC	CASSGTDYGYTF
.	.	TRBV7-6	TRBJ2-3	TGTGCCAGCAGCTTAGGGAAAGATACGCAGTATTTT	CASSLGKDTQYF
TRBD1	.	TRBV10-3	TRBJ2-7	TGTGCCATCAGTGAGCCGGGACAGGGGGACTACGAGCAGTACTTC	CAISEPGQGDYEQYF
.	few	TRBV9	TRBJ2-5	TGTGCCAGCAGCGTAGAGCAGGGGGAGACCCAGTACTTC	CASSVEQGETQYF
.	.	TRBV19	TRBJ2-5	TGTGCCAGCAACGACCGAGGCCTTGTGGAGACCCAGTACTTC	CASNDRGLVETQYF
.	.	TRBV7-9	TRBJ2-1	TGTGCCAGCACAAAACGTCAGGGCGAGTTTAGGAATGAGCAGTTCTTC	CASTKRQGEFRNEQFF
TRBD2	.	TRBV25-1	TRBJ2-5	TGTGCCAGCAGTGTAGCGGGAGGTGTAGAGACCCAGTACTTC	CASSVAGGVETQYF
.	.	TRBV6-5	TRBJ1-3	TGTGCCAGCAGTTACACAGGGAACTCCGGAAACACCATATATTTT	CASSYTGNSGNTIYF
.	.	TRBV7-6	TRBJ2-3	TGTGCCAGCAGCTTAAACGGGGGCACTCCCACAGATACGCAGTATTTT	CASSLNGGTPTDTQYF
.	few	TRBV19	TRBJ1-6	TGTGCCAGTAGTGCACTGTTCAGGAGCTCCTATAATTCACCCCTCCACTTT	CASSALFRSSYNSPLHF
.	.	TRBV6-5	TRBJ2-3	TGTGCCAGCAGTTCCGAGATGGGATTCGGAGATACGCAGTATTTT	CASSSEMGFGDTQYF
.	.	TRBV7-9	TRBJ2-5	TGTGCCAGCAGCTTAGGGGGACCCCAAGAGACCCAGTACTTC	CASSLGGPQETQYF
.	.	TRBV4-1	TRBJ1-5	TGCGCCAGCAGCCAAGATCTCGGGGCCAATCAGCCCCAGCATTTT	CASSQDLGANQPQHF
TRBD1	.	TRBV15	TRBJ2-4	TGTGCCACCAGCGAGAGAGGGACAGGGAAAAACATTCAGTACTTC	CATSERGTGKNIQYF
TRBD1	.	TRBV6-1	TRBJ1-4	TGTGCCAGCAGTCCGACAGGGGGGGTGGGTGAAAAACTGTTTTTT	CASSPTGGVGEKLFF
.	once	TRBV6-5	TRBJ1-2	TGTGCCAGCAGTTTTACAGGGCCAGGCTATGGCTACACCTTC	CASSFTGPGYGYTF
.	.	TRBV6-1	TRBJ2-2	TGTGCCAGCAGTGAAGAGGTCCACGCAGACGCCGGGGAGCTGTTTTTT	CASSEEVHADAGELFF
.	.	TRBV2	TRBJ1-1	TGTGCCAGCAGTGCGACAGGTTTGAACACTGAAGCTTTCTTT	CASSATGLNTEAFF
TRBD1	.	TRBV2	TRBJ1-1	TGTGCCAGCAGCCCACAGCGCGAACAGGGGAAAGCTTTCTTT	CASSPQREQGKAFF
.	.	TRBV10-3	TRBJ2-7	TGTGCCATCAGTGTGGCTGGGGGCGCCTACGAGCAGTACTTC	CAISVAGGAYEQYF
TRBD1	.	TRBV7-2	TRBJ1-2	TGTGCCAGCAGCTCATACCGGGACAGGGGCTCCTATGGCTACACCTTC	CASSSYRDRGSYGYTF
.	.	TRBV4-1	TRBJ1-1	TGCGCCAGCAGCCAAGTGAAAGGGCCGGGGGCTTTCTTT	CASSQVKGPGAFF
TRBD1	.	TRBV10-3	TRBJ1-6	TGTGCCATCAGTCAAGAACAGGGGGCATATTCACCCCTCCACTTT	CAISQEQGAYSPLHF
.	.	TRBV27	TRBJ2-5	TGTGCCAGCAGTTTTGTCAGGGGCGGGGAGACCCAGTACTTC	CASSFVRGGETQYF
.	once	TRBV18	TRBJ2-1	TGTGCCAGCTCACCTGGCGGCGGCGGTTCCTACAATGAGCAGTTCTTC	CASSPGGGGSYNEQFF
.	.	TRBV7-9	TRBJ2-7	TGTGCCAGCAGCGATTCGGAACTTTCTTACGAGCAGTACTTC	CASSDSELSYEQYF
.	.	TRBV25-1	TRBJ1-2	TGTGCCAGCAGAACAGGAGACCACTATGGCTACACCTTC	CASRTGDHYGYTF
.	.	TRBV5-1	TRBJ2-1	TGCGCCAGCAGCCTAATGAGGGGGTTGAACAATGAGCAGTTCTTC	CASSLMRGLNNEQFF
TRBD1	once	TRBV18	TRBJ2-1	TGTGCCAGCTCACCCCGGGACAGGAGGAGATACAATGAGCAGTTCTTC	CASSPRDRRRYNEQFF
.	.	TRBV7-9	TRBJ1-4	TGTGCCAGCAGCGGATACAGGGTCACTAATGAAAAACTGTTTTTT	CASSGYRVTNEKLFF